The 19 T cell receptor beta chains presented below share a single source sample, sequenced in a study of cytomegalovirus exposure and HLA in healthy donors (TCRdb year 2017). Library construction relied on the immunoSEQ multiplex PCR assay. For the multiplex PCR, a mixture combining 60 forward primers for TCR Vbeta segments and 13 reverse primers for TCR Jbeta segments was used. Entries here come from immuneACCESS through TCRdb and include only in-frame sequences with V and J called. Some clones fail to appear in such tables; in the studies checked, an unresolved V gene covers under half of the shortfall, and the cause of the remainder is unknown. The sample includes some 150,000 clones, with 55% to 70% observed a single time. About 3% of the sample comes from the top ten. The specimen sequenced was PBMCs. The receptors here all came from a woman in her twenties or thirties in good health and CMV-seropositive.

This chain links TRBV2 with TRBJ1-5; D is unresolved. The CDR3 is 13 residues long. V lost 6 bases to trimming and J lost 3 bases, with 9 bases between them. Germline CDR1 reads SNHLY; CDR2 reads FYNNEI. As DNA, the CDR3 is TGTGCCAGCAGACATGAAAACAATCAGCCCCAGCATTTT. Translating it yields CASRHENNQPQHF.

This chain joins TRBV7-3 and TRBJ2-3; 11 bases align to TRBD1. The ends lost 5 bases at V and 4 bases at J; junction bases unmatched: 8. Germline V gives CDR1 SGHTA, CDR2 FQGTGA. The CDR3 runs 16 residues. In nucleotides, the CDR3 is TGTGCCAGCAGCCCAGGGACAGGGGGATTTGCAGATACGCAGTATTTT. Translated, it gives CASSPGTGGFADTQYF.

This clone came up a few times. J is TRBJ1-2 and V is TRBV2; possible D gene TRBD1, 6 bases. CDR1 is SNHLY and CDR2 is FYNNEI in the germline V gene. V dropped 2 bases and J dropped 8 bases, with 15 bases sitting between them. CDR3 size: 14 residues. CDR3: CASSERQGRWGYTF. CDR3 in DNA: TGTGCCAGCAGTGAAAGGCAGGGGCGGTGGGGCTACACCTTC.

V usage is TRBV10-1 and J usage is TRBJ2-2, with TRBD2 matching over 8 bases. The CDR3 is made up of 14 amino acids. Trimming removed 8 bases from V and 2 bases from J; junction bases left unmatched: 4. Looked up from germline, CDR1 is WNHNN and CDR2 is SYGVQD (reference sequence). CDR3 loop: CASGVAGNTGELFF. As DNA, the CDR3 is TGCGCCAGCGGGGTAGCGGGAAACACCGGGGAGCTGTTTTTT.

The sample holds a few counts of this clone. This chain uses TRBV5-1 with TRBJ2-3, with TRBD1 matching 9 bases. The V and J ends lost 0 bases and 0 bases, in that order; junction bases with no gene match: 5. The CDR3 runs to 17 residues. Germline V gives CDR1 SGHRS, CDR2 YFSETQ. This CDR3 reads CASSLGWTGASTDTQYF. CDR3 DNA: TGCGCCAGCAGCTTGGGGTGGACAGGGGCCAGCACAGATACGCAGTATTTT.

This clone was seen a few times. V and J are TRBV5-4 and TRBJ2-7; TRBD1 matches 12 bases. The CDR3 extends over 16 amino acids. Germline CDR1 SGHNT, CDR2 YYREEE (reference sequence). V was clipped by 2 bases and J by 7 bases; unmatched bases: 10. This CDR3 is CASSLPGTGGSGEQYF. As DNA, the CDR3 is TGTGCCAGCAGCTTACCCGGGACAGGGGGCTCGGGTGAGCAGTACTTC.

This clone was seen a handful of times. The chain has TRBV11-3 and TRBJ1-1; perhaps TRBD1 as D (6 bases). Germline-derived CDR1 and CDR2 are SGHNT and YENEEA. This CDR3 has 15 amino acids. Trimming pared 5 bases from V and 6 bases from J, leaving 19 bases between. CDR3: CASSASRQGNAEAFF. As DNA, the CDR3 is TGTGCCAGCAGCGCGTCCCGTCAGGGGAATGCTGAAGCTTTCTTT. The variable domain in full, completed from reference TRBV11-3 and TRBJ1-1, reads EAGVVQSPRYKIIEKKQPVAFWCNPISGHNTLYWYLQNLGQGPELLIRYENEEAVDDSQLPKDRFSAERLKGVDSTLKIQPAELGDSAVYLCASSASRQGNAEAFFGQGTRLTVV.

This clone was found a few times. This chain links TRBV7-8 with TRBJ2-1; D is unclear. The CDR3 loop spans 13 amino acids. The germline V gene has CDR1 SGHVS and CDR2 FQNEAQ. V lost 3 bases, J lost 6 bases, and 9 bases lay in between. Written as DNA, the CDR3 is TGTGCCAGCAGCTTCCTGGCAGGCAATGAGCAGTTCTTC. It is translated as CASSFLAGNEQFF.

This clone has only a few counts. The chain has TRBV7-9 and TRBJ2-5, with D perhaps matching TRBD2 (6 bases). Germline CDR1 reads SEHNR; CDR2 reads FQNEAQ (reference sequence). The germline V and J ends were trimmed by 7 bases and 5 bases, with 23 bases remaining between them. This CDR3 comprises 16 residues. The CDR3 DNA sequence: TGTGCCAGCAACTTGTGGGGGGACCCGGAGAAGGAGACCCAGTACTTC. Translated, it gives CASNLWGDPEKETQYF.

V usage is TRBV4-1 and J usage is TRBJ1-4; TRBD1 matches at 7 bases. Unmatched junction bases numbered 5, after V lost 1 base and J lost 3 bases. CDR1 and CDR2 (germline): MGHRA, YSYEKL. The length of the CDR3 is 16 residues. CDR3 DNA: TGCGCCAGCAGCCAAGTGTCCGGGACAGCTAATGAAAAACTGTTTTTT. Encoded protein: CASSQVSGTANEKLFF.

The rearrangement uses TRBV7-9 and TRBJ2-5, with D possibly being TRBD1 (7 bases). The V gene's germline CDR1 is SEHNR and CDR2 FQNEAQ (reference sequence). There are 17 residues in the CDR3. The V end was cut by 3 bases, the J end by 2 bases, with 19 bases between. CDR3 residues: CASSFSVLRDSQETQYF. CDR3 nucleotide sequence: TGTGCCAGCAGCTTCTCAGTATTGCGGGACAGTCAAGAGACCCAGTACTTC.

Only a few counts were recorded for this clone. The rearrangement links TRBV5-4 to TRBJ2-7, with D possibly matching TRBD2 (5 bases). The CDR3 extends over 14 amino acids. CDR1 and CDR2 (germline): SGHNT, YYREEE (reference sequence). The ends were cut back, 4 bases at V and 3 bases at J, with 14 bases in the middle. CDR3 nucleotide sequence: TGTGCCAGCAGCCCCGAGGGTGGTTACTACGAGCAGTACTTC. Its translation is CASSPEGGYYEQYF. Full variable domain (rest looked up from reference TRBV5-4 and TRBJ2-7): ETGVTQSPTHLIKTRGQQVTLRCSSQSGHNTVSWYQQALGQGPQFIFQYYREEENGRGNFPPRFSGLQFPNYSSELNVNALELDDSALYLCASSPEGGYYEQYFGPGTRLTVT.

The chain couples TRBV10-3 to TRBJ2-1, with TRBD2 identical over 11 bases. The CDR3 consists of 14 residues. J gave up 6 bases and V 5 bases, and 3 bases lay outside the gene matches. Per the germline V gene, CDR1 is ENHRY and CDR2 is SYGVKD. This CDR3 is CAISTSGSPNEQFF. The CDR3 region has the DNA TGTGCCATCAGTACTAGCGGGAGCCCCAATGAGCAGTTCTTC.

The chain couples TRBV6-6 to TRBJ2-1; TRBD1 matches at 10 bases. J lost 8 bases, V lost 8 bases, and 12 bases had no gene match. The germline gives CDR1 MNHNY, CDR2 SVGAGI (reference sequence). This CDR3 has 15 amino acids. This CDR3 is CASFQPGQGSHEQFF. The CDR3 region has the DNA TGTGCCAGCTTTCAACCGGGACAGGGGTCCCATGAGCAGTTCTTC.

CDR3 DNA sequence: TGCAGCGTTGAAGATCTTCGGCAGCCGCGGACAGATACGCAGTATTTT. Translated, it gives CSVEDLRQPRTDTQYF. This rearrangement joins TRBV29-1 to TRBJ2-3, with D unresolved. V gave up 0 bases and J gave up 3 bases, with 16 bases separating them. Germline assignment: CDR1 SQVTM and CDR2 ANQGSEA. The CDR3 has 16 residues.

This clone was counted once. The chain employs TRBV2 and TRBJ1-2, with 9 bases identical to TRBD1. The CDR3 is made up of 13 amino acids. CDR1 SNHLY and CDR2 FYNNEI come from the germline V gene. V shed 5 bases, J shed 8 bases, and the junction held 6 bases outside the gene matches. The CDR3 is CASSFTGGLGYTF. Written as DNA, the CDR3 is TGTGCCAGCAGTTTCACAGGGGGCTTAGGCTACACCTTC.

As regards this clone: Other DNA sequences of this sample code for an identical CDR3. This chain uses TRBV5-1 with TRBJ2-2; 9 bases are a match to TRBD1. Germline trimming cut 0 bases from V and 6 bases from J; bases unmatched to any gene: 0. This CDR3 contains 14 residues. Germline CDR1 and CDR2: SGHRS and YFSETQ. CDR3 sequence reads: CASSLGQGAGELFF. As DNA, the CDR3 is TGCGCCAGCAGCTTGGGACAGGGGGCCGGGGAGCTGTTTTTT.

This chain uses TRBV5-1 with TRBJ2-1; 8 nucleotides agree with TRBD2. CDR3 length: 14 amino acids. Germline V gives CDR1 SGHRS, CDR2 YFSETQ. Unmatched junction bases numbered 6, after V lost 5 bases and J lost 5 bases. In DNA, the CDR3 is TGCGCCAGCAGTCCGGGGGGGCGCAACAATGAGCAGTTCTTC. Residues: CASSPGGRNNEQFF.

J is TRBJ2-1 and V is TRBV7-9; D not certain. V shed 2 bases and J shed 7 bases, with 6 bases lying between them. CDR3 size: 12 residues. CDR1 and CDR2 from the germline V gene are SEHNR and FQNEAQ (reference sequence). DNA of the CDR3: TGTGCCAGCAGCTTAATCAGGAATGAGCAGTTCTTC. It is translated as CASSLIRNEQFF.